Following are 16 T cell receptor beta chains from one sample sequenced in a study of T cell repertoires in cytomegalovirus infection. No antigen has been identified for these receptors. TCRdb analysed the reads with MiXCR anew, one entry per CDR3 protein. The profile shows about 920,000 distinct CDR3 sequences, roughly 30% of them singletons. The sample was cultured CD8+ T cells from PBMCs, taken from culture after CMV antigen stimulation. The source is a human donor in good health (CMV status not recorded). Some clones in this sample may be carry-over from other donors' samples.

The chain uses TRBV6-1 and TRBJ2-1; no reliable D call. The V end was cut by 1 base, the J end by 10 bases, with 8 bases between. Germline CDR1 reads MNHNS; CDR2 reads SASEGT. The CDR3 loop spans 12 amino acids. The CDR3 sequence is CASSEVPTEQFF. The CDR3 DNA reads as TGTGCCAGCAGTGAAGTCCCGACAGAGCAGTTCTTC.

The chain joins TRBV7-2 to TRBJ2-1, with D possibly called TRBD1 or TRBD2 (6 bases each). V lost 1 base and J 0 bases, leaving 10 bases between the germline ends. CDR3 size: 16 residues. Germline V gene sequence: CDR1 SGHTA, CDR2 FQGNSA. CDR3 sequence (DNA): TGTGCCAGCAGCTTAGAGGGGGGACGCTCCTACAATGAGCAGTTCTTC. This codes for CASSLEGGRSYNEQFF.

This clonotype turned up a few times. The chain combines TRBV19 with TRBJ2-3, with 7 bases identical to TRBD2. The V and J ends lost 5 bases and 4 bases, in that order; junction bases with no gene match: 6. The CDR3 spans 14 residues. Germline values: CDR1 LNHDA, CDR2 SQIVND (reference sequence). The DNA for the CDR3 is TGTGCCAGTAGTCCAGGACTAGACGCAGATACGCAGTATTTT. Its translation: CASSPGLDADTQYF. The full variable domain, in which reference TRBV19 and TRBJ2-3 provide the parts outside the CDR3, is DGGITQSPKYLFRKEGQNVTLSCEQNLNHDAMYWYRQDPGQGLRLIYYSQIVNDFQKGDIAEGYSVSREKKESFPLTVTSAQKNPTAFYLCASSPGLDADTQYFGPGTRLTVL.

This clonotype was counted ten times or more. The chain combines TRBV18 with TRBJ1-4, with D maybe TRBD1 (5 bases). The CDR3 is 14 amino acids. Germline CDR1 reads KGHSH; CDR2 reads LQKENI. The ends were cut back, 6 bases at V and 2 bases at J, with 10 bases in the middle. The CDR3 nucleotides are TGTGCCAGCTCCGAGGGGACTACTAATGAAAAACTGTTTTTT. Its protein is CASSEGTTNEKLFF.

Ten or more counts support this clonotype. V gene TRBV7-6 combines with J gene TRBJ2-5, with D tentatively TRBD1 or TRBD2 (7 bases each). Germline CDR1 reads SGHVS; CDR2 reads FNYEAQ. V was trimmed by 3 bases and J by 5 bases, leaving 16 bases between them. The CDR3 spans 15 residues. The CDR3 nucleotides are TGTGCCAGCAGCTTCTCACAGGGGAGGGGCGAGACCCAGTACTTC. Translation: CASSFSQGRGETQYF.

The chain joins TRBV27 to TRBJ1-1, with 11 bases that match TRBD1. The CDR3 is 15 amino acids. After removal of 6 bases from V and 5 bases from J, the junction contained 8 bases not matched to a gene. From germline, CDR1 is MNHEY and CDR2 SMNVEV (reference sequence). The CDR3, as DNA: TGTGCCAGCAGCAAGGACAGGGGGCGGAAAACTGAAGCTTTCTTT. It is translated as CASSKDRGRKTEAFF.

This clonotype was counted many times. This sequence joins TRBV7-4 and TRBJ1-5; D ambiguous. The CDR3 loop spans 17 amino acids. Per germline, CDR1 SGHVT and CDR2 SQSDAQ. V gave up 0 bases and J gave up 0 bases, with 12 bases separating them. The CDR3 sequence: CASSLAKELNSNQPQHF. CDR3 nucleotides: TGTGCCAGCAGCTTAGCTAAGGAACTGAATAGCAATCAGCCCCAGCATTTT.

This clonotype has at least ten counts. The rearrangement uses TRBV7-9 and TRBJ2-5; D assignment may be TRBD1 or TRBD2 (5 bases each). This CDR3 is built from 15 residues. CDR1 is SEHNR and CDR2 is FQNEAQ in the germline V gene (reference sequence). Trimming pared 5 bases from V and 1 base from J, leaving 14 bases between. The CDR3: CASSNQPGTQETQYF. CDR3 nucleotide sequence: TGTGCCAGCAGCAATCAGCCGGGGACCCAAGAGACCCAGTACTTC. Combining the CDR3 with reference TRBV7-9 and TRBJ2-5 gives the whole variable domain DTGVSQNPRHKITKRGQNVTFRCDPISEHNRLYWYRQTLGQGPEFLTYFQNEAQLEKSRLLSDRFSAERPKGSFSTLEIQRTEQGDSAMYLCASSNQPGTQETQYFGPGTRLLVL.

A note on this clonotype: Compared with germline, one end of the junction differs, possibly owing to a read error. This chain connects TRBV6-1 to TRBJ2-5, with D perhaps TRBD2 (5 bases). Germline CDR1 MNHNS, CDR2 SASEGT. This CDR3 contains 17 residues. The CDR3 DNA reads as TGTGCCAGCAGTGAAGCGCTTCCAGCGGACCGGCAAGGGACCCAGTACTTC. This gives the protein CASSEALPADRQGTQYF.

The chain recombines TRBV7-9 with TRBJ1-1; the D is unclear. The germline CDR1 and CDR2 sequences are SEHNR and FQNEAQ (reference sequence). The CDR3 has 14 amino acids. The V and J ends lost 5 bases and 7 bases respectively, with 17 bases between them. Here the CDR3 DNA reads TGTGCCAGCAGCCCCCCCGTGAACGGTGGTGAAGCTTTCTTT. Its protein product is CASSPPVNGGEAFF. The full variable domain, its missing parts supplied by reference TRBV7-9 and TRBJ1-1, is DTGVSQNPRHKITKRGQNVTFRCDPISEHNRLYWYRQTLGQGPEFLTYFQNEAQLEKSRLLSDRFSAERPKGSFSTLEIQRTEQGDSAMYLCASSPPVNGGEAFFGQGTRLTVV.

The chain recombines TRBV20-1 with TRBJ1-6, with TRBD1 matching 9 bases. The CDR3 is 14 amino acids. Trimming at V came to 5 bases and at J to 9 bases, leaving 8 bases not matched to a gene. Per germline, CDR1 DFQATT and CDR2 SNEGSKA (reference sequence). CDR3 sequence reads: CSASDDRGFSPLHF. In nucleotides, the CDR3 is TGCAGTGCTTCCGATGACAGGGGGTTTTCACCCCTCCACTTT.

The chain carries TRBV6-2 or TRBV6-3 and TRBJ2-3; 11 bases are shared with TRBD2. The CDR3 extends over 19 amino acids. Trimming at V came to 6 bases and at J to 2 bases, leaving 16 bases not matched to a gene. CDR1 is MNHEY and CDR2 is SVGEGT in the germline V gene. CDR3 in DNA: TGTGCCAGCAGCACCCCCCCTTTGAGGACTAGCGGGTACACAGATACGCAGTATTTT. Residues: CASSTPPLRTSGYTDTQYF.

As for this clonotype: The junction departs from the called germline gene at one end, perhaps through a read error. V gene TRBV6-1 combines with J gene TRBJ1-2; D call uncertain. Germline lookup yields CDR1 MNHNS and CDR2 SASEGT. This CDR3 has 15 residues. CDR3 in amino acids: CVSSGPQEPNYGYTF. The CDR3 nucleotides are TGTGTCAGCAGTGGACCTCAGGAACCTAACTATGGCTACACCTTC.

V and J are TRBV6-8 and TRBJ2-3; 9 bases are a match to TRBD2. The junction had 6 bases not matched to a gene; V was cut back by 7 bases and J by 1 base. Germline CDR1 is MNHGY and CDR2 is SAAAGT. The CDR3 contains 15 residues. CDR3 sequence reads: CASNPIAGGTDTQYF. For the CDR3, the DNA is TGTGCCAGCAACCCAATAGCGGGGGGCACAGATACGCAGTATTTT.

The gene calls are TRBV7-9 and TRBJ2-5; D possibly corresponds to TRBD2 (5 bases). The CDR3 length is 12 residues. CDR1 is SEHNR, CDR2 FQNEAQ, per germline (reference sequence). V was cut by 6 bases and J by 7 bases, with 12 bases left in between. Here the CDR3 reads CASRDSSGTQYF. CDR3 nucleotides: TGTGCCAGCAGGGATTCAAGCGGGACCCAGTACTTC.

This clonotype was seen a handful of times. Its ends do not fully match the called genes, so a read error is possible. J is TRBJ2-7 and V is TRBV2; 9 bases map to TRBD1. Germline V gives CDR1 SNHLY, CDR2 FYNNEI. The CDR3 extends over 14 amino acids. The DNA of the CDR3 is TGTGCCAGCAGGGGACAGGGCCGTTCCTATGAGCAGTACTTC. This codes for CASRGQGRSYEQYF.